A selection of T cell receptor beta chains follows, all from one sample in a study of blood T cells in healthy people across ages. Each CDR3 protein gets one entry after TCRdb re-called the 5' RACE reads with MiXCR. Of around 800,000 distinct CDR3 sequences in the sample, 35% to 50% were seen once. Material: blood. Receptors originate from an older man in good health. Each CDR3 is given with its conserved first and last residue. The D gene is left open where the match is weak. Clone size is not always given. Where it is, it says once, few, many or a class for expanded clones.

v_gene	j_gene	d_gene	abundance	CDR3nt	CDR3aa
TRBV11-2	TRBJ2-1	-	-	TGTGCCAGCAGCTTAGCGCGGGCTTTCTATGAGCAGTTCTTC	CASSLARAFYEQFF
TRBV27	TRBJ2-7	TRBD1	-	TGTGCCAGCAGTTCGGACGGACAGGAGATCTACGAGCAGTACTTC	CASSSDGQEIYEQYF
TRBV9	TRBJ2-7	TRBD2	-	TGTGCCAGCAGCGCGGGACTAGCGGGTAACTACAATGGGCAGTACTTC	CASSAGLAGNYNGQYF
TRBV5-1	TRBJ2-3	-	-	TGCGCCGGCAGCTTGGCGGCGGATCCAGATACGCAGTATTTT	CAGSLAADPDTQYF
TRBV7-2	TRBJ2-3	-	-	TGTGCCAGCAACTCCCGAGTCGGTACAGATACGCAGTATTTT	CASNSRVGTDTQYF
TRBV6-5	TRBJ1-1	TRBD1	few	TGTGCCAGCAGAACAGGGGGAGGGTTCACTGAAGCTTTCTTT	CASRTGGGFTEAFF
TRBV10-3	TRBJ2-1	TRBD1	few	TGTGCCATCAGTGAGTCGAGTCAGGGGGCTGTTGAGCAGTTCTTC	CAISESSQGAVEQFF
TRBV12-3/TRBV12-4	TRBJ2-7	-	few	TGTGCCAGCGGCGGATACGAGCAGTACTTC	CASGGYEQYF
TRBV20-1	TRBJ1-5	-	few	TGCAGTGCTAGACGGTCGGTCGGGGAGAGCAATCAGCCCCAGCATTTT	CSARRSVGESNQPQHF
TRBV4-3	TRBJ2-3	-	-	TGCGCCAGCAGCCAAGATCGCGGGGGCGCGGGCACAGATACGCAGTATTTT	CASSQDRGGAGTDTQYF
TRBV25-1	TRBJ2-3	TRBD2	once	TGTGCCAGCAGCCAAGTCGGGACTAGCGGGAGGACCACAGATACGCAGTATTTT	CASSQVGTSGRTTDTQYF
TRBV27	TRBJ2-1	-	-	TGTGCCAGCAGCAAGGAGACAGTGCCGTGGAATGAGCAGTTCTTC	CASSKETVPWNEQFF
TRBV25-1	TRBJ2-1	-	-	TGTGCCAGCAGCCATTCTTCGGCGGTTAGCTCCTACAATGAGCAGTTCTTC	CASSHSSAVSSYNEQFF